Below, 18 T cell receptor beta chains from the same sample are listed, as sequenced in a study of blood T cell repertoires in COVID-19. Measured with immunoSEQ multiplex PCR; TCRdb has only the in-frame clones, and not every one. Among some 150,000 clones listed, approximately 80% were seen once. Sequencing was done on a sample of peripheral blood. These receptor sequences come from a man aged 55 to 70 with active or convalescent COVID-19.

This chain uses TRBV27 with TRBJ2-2; 8 bases line up with TRBD1. The CDR3 loop spans 14 amino acids. Germline trimming cut 5 bases from V and 7 bases from J; bases unmatched to any gene: 6. CDR1 and CDR2 from the germline V gene are MNHEY and SMNVEV (reference sequence). CDR3 amino acids: CASSQGQEHGELFF. The DNA of the CDR3 is TGTGCCAGCAGTCAGGGACAGGAGCACGGGGAGCTGTTTTTT.

The CDR3 DNA reads as TGTGCCAGCAGCGTAGAAACAACCTTTAATGAAAAACTGTTTTTT. Encoded protein: CASSVETTFNEKLFF. The chain links TRBV9 to TRBJ1-4, with D unresolved. The germline CDR1 and CDR2 sequences are SGDLS and YYNGEE. The CDR3 totals 15 residues. Trimming took 0 bases from V and 4 from J, leaving 10 bases between them.

CDR3 coding DNA: TGTGCCAGCTCGCCGGGACAGGGAGGTCCCGGGGAGCTGTTTTTT. It specifies CASSPGQGGPGELFF. The chain links TRBV2 to TRBJ2-2; 9 bases are shared with TRBD1. V shed 8 bases, J shed 6 bases, and the junction held 10 bases outside the gene matches. This CDR3 spans 15 amino acids. CDR1 and CDR2 from the germline V gene are SNHLY and FYNNEI.

This chain connects TRBV9 to TRBJ2-1, with 7 positions matching TRBD2. Germline assignment: CDR1 SGDLS and CDR2 YYNGEE. This CDR3 has 13 amino acids. J lost 6 bases, V lost 4 bases, and 4 bases had no gene match. CDR3 nucleotides: TGTGCCAGCAGCCCATCTAGCGGCAATGAGCAGTTCTTC. Its protein product is CASSPSSGNEQFF. Variable domain in full (rest from reference TRBV9 and TRBJ2-1): DSGVTQTPKHLITATGQRVTLRCSPRSGDLSVYWYQQSLDQGLQFLIQYYNGEERAKGNILERFSAQQFPDLHSELNLSSLELGDSALYFCASSPSSGNEQFFGPGTRLTVL.

The chain employs TRBV2 and TRBJ2-3; possibly TRBD2 for D (5 bases). Germline loops: CDR1 SNHLY, CDR2 FYNNEI. The CDR3 is 16 amino acids. Trimming cost V 2 bases and J 2 bases, with 14 bases left between them. CDR3 sequence: CASSELTAADTDTQYF. The CDR3 DNA reads TGTGCCAGCAGTGAACTCACCGCAGCGGACACAGATACGCAGTATTTT.

V is TRBV18 and J is TRBJ1-1, with TRBD1 identical over 7 bases. V gave up 1 base and J gave up 8 bases; unmatched junction bases: 4. This CDR3 has 13 amino acids. Germline-derived CDR1 and CDR2 are KGHSH and LQKENI. The CDR3 spells CASSPRQGLEAFF. The DNA for the CDR3 is TGTGCCAGCTCACCACGACAGGGACTCGAAGCTTTCTTT.

This sequence joins TRBV7-3 and TRBJ2-1; 10 bases align to TRBD2. The CDR3 loop spans 16 amino acids. CDR1 is SGHTA and CDR2 is FQGTGA in the germline V gene. V lost 4 bases to trimming and J lost 6 bases; unmatched junction nucleotides: 9. CDR3 amino acids: CASSSTGTSVTNEQFF. CDR3 bases: TGTGCCAGCAGCTCCACCGGGACTAGCGTGACCAATGAGCAGTTCTTC.

The V and J genes are TRBV9 and TRBJ1-5; 9 nucleotides line up with TRBD1. V lost 4 bases and J lost 5; bases outside the gene matches: 1. CDR3 length equals 13 residues. Germline assignment: CDR1 SGDLS and CDR2 YYNGEE. The CDR3 reads CASSRTGDQPQHF. The DNA for the CDR3 is TGTGCCAGCAGCCGGACAGGGGATCAGCCCCAGCATTTT.

This clone was seen a handful of times. CDR3 bases: TGTGCCAGCTCACTTACTAATGACAGGGTAGCTTACGAGCAGTACTTC. It translates to CASSLTNDRVAYEQYF. The chain is built from TRBV18 and TRBJ2-7; 7 nucleotides align to TRBD1. Germline V gene lookup returns CDR1 KGHSH and CDR2 LQKENI. The V and J ends lost 4 bases and 4 bases, in that order; junction bases with no gene match: 13. This CDR3 contains 16 residues.

This chain joins TRBV6-5 and TRBJ1-1; tentative D call: TRBD1 (5 bases). The CDR3 consists of 14 residues. Germline assignment: CDR1 MNHEY and CDR2 SVGAGI. Trimming cost V 0 bases and J 3 bases, with 8 bases left between them. In nucleotides, the CDR3 is TGTGCCAGCAGTTACTCGCGGGGGGACACTGAAGCTTTCTTT. Translated, it gives CASSYSRGDTEAFF.

V and J are TRBV18 and TRBJ2-5; 8 nucleotides line up with TRBD1. Germline assignment: CDR1 KGHSH and CDR2 LQKENI. The length of the CDR3 is 14 residues. Germline trimming cut 1 base from V and 4 bases from J; bases unmatched to any gene: 2. CDR3 nucleotide sequence: TGTGCCAGCTCACCACAAGGGACAGGAGAGACCCAGTACTTC. Its translation: CASSPQGTGETQYF.

In its sample, this clone was seen once. The chain employs TRBV4-3 and TRBJ1-4, with 10 bases aligning to TRBD1. Trimming at V came to 0 bases and at J to 5 bases, leaving 3 bases not matched to a gene. This CDR3 has 16 amino acids. Germline V gene lookup returns CDR1 LGHNA and CDR2 YSLEER. In DNA form, the CDR3 reads TGCGCCAGCAGCCAAGAGAGGGACAGGGGAAATGAAAAACTGTTTTTT. This gives the protein CASSQERDRGNEKLFF.

The genes are TRBV6-5 and TRBJ1-2; 7 positions match TRBD1. This CDR3 is 13 amino acids long. Germline V gene lookup returns CDR1 MNHEY and CDR2 SVGAGI. Trimming took 6 bases from V and 2 from J; bases not matched to a gene: 3. The CDR3 here is CASSAQGNYGYTF. CDR3 coding DNA: TGTGCCAGCAGCGCACAGGGGAACTATGGCTACACCTTC.

The chain carries TRBV7-8 and TRBJ1-4; 8 positions agree with TRBD1. V lost 5 bases, J lost 0 bases, and 8 bases stayed unmatched. The germline V gene has CDR1 SGHVS and CDR2 FQNEAQ. CDR3 length equals 17 residues. CDR3 coding DNA: TGTGCCAGCAGCCCCAGGACAGGGCAAGCAACTAATGAAAAACTGTTTTTT. Its translation: CASSPRTGQATNEKLFF.

This clone was picked up one time. The chain couples TRBV5-1 to TRBJ2-7; TRBD1 matches 8 bases. The CDR3 consists of 13 residues. Germline trimming cut 4 bases from V and 3 bases from J; bases unmatched to any gene: 3. From germline, CDR1 is SGHRS and CDR2 YFSETQ. The CDR3 loop is CASSPGGGYEQYF. In DNA form, the CDR3 reads TGCGCCAGCAGCCCAGGGGGCGGCTACGAGCAGTACTTC.

This chain uses TRBV27 with TRBJ2-2; D may be TRBD2 (6 bases). Germline V gene data show CDR1 as MNHEY and CDR2 as SMNVEV (reference sequence). This CDR3 spans 15 amino acids. Trimming cost V 5 bases and J 6 bases, with 16 bases left between them. As DNA, the CDR3 is TGTGCCAGCAGTCCTGGGAGGTGGCGGGCCGGGGAGCTGTTTTTT. It codes for CASSPGRWRAGELFF.

The V gene is TRBV9, the J gene TRBJ1-2; D might be TRBD1 (6 bases). This CDR3 is built from 15 residues. V was cut by 4 bases and J by 0 bases, with 13 bases left in between. Germline values: CDR1 SGDLS, CDR2 YYNGEE. The CDR3 is CASSPTGKANYGYTF. The CDR3 region has the DNA TGTGCCAGCAGCCCCACAGGGAAGGCTAACTATGGCTACACCTTC. The full variable domain, with the rest looked up from reference TRBV9 and TRBJ1-2, is DSGVTQTPKHLITATGQRVTLRCSPRSGDLSVYWYQQSLDQGLQFLIQYYNGEERAKGNILERFSAQQFPDLHSELNLSSLELGDSALYFCASSPTGKANYGYTFGSGTRLTVV.

V usage is TRBV6-5 and J usage is TRBJ1-1, with TRBD1 matching 7 bases. With 4 bases clipped from V and 7 bases from J, the junction kept 9 bases outside the gene matches. This CDR3 region has 14 residues. CDR1 is MNHEY and CDR2 is SVGAGI in the germline V gene. Written as DNA, the CDR3 is TGTGCCAGCAGTTTGTCGCCCCGACAGGGTGAAGCTTTCTTT. Its protein is CASSLSPRQGEAFF.